The rows below give T cell receptor beta chains drawn from one sample of a study of cytomegalovirus exposure and HLA in healthy donors. TCRdb's table, derived via immunoSEQ multiplex PCR, lists solely in-frame clones and lacks some. The table lists about 110,000 clones, with 3% to 4.5% in the top ten. Source material: PBMCs. The source of these receptors is a man aged 30-40 years in good health and CMV-seronegative. CDR3s include the opening cysteine and the closing phenylalanine or tryptophan. A D gene is named only where the DNA matches it firmly.

d_call,j_call,v_call,cdr3_nt,cdr3_aa
TRBD1,TRBJ2-3,TRBV4-1,TGCGCCAGCAGGCGGACAGGGACAGATACGCAGTATTTT,CASRRTGTDTQYF
.,TRBJ1-1,TRBV6-5,TGTGCCAGCAGTTACCCGGGGCGGGAAACTGAAGCTTTCTTT,CASSYPGRETEAFF
TRBD1,TRBJ2-7,TRBV15,TGTGCCACCAGCAGAGAAAACAGGGGCTACGAGCAGTACTTC,CATSRENRGYEQYF
.,TRBJ2-5,TRBV6-6,TGTGCCAGCAGTGGGATACAGGGCCCACAAGAGACCCAGTACTTC,CASSGIQGPQETQYF
TRBD1,TRBJ2-7,TRBV6-5,TGTGCCAGCAGTCCAAAGGGACAGGCCTCCTACGAGCAGTACTTC,CASSPKGQASYEQYF
TRBD2,TRBJ2-3,TRBV4-3,TGCGCCAGCAGCCAAGAGGCTAGCGGGGCCCCGAAAAGGGATACGCAGTATTTT,CASSQEASGAPKRDTQYF
.,TRBJ1-5,TRBV2,TGTGCCAGCAACTACAGGTCTGGGGAAAATCAGCCCCAGCATTTT,CASNYRSGENQPQHF
.,TRBJ2-7,TRBV2,TGTGCCAGCAGGCGGGACCCTCAAGGGGAGCAGTACTTC,CASRRDPQGEQYF
TRBD1,TRBJ2-7,TRBV11-2,TGTGCCAGCAGGGCTATCCGGGACAGGTATTACGAGCAGTACTTC,CASRAIRDRYYEQYF
.,TRBJ1-3,TRBV6-5,TGTGCCAGCAGTTACAGGGGGTCTGGAAACACCATATATTTT,CASSYRGSGNTIYF
.,TRBJ2-1,TRBV15,TGTGCCACCAGCTCCCGAGGCTACAATGAGCAGTTCTTC,CATSSRGYNEQFF
.,TRBJ2-4,TRBV11-2,TGTGCCAGCAGCTTAGATCTTAGTAACATTCAGTACTTC,CASSLDLSNIQYF
TRBD2,TRBJ2-2,TRBV5-4,TGTGCCAGCAGCTTACCCGGGACTAGCGGGGGGGCGGTCACCGGGGAGCTGTTTTTT,CASSLPGTSGGAVTGELFF
.,TRBJ2-3,TRBV7-8,TGTGCCAGCAGCCCTGTGGGAGGAAGAGATACGCAGTATTTT,CASSPVGGRDTQYF
.,TRBJ2-7,TRBV4-1,TGCGCCAGCAGCCAACCTAGAACATCATCGGAGCAGTACTTC,CASSQPRTSSEQYF